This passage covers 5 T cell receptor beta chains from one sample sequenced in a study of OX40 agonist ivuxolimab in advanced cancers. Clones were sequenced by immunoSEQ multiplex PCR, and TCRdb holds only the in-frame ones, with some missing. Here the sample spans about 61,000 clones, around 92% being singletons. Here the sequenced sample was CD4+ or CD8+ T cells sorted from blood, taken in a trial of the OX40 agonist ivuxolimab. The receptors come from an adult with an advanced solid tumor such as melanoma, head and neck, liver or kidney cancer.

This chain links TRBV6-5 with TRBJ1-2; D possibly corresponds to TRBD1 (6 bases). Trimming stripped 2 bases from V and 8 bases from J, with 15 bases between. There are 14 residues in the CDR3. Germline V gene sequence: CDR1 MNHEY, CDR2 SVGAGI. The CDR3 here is CASSYLVRGGGYTF. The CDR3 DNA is TGTGCCAGCAGTTACCTGGTCAGGGGTGGCGGCTACACCTTC.

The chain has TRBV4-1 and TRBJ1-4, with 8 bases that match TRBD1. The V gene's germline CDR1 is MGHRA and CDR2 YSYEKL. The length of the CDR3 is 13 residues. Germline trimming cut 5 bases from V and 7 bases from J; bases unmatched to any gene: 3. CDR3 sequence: CASSSGQGEKLFF. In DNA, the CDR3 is TGCGCCAGCAGCTCCGGACAGGGTGAAAAACTGTTTTTT.

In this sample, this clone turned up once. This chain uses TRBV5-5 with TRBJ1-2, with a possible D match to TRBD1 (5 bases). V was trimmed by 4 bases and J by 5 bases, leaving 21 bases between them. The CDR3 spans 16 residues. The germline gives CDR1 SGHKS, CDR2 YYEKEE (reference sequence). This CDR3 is CASSLGTTLSLYGYTF. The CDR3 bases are TGTGCCAGCAGCCTGGGGACCACCCTCAGCTTGTATGGCTACACCTTC. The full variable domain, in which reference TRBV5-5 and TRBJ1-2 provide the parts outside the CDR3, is DAGVTQSPTHLIKTRGQQVTLRCSPISGHKSVSWYQQVLGQGPQFIFQYYEKEERGRGNFPDRFSARQFPNYSSELNVNALLLGDSALYLCASSLGTTLSLYGYTFGSGTRLTVV.

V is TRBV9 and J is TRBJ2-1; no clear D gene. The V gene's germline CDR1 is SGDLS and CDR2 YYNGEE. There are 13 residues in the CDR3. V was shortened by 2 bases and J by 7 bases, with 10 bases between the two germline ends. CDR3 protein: CASSVPLGNEQFF. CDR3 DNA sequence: TGTGCCAGCAGCGTCCCTCTAGGGAATGAGCAGTTCTTC.

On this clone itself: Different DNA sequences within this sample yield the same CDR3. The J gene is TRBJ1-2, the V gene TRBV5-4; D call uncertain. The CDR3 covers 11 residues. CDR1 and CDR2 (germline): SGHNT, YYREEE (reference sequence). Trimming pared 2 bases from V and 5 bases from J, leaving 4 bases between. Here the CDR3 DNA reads TGTGCCAGCAGCTTTGGATATGGCTACACCTTC. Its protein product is CASSFGYGYTF.